The next 26 T cell receptor beta chains were all read from a single sample in a study of CD8+ T cells in alopecia areata. Isolated RNA was reverse transcribed into cDNA used as the sequencing template. The protocol was immunoSEQ multiplex PCR, while the TCRdb copy is restricted to in-frame clones and leaves out a portion. The data contain a few hundred thousand clones, approximately 38% of them singletons. This sample's treatment: oral pan-JAK inhibitor, 5-10 mg twice daily. Material: CD4+ T cells sorted from blood, obtained at roughly week 30, from a patient treated with tofacitinib. These receptor sequences come from a human donor with alopecia areata.

This clone has a handful of counts. The chain recombines TRBV18 with TRBJ2-3, with D hard to call. The CDR3 runs to 13 residues. From germline, CDR1 is KGHSH and CDR2 LQKENI. Trimming removed 5 bases from V and 4 bases from J, with 10 bases in between. CDR3 sequence (DNA): TGTGCCAGCTCATCGGGCGTGGCAGATACGCAGTATTTT. Translating gives CASSSGVADTQYF.

This chain connects TRBV19 to TRBJ1-2; D remains unclear. The V end was cut by 6 bases, the J end by 4 bases, with 12 bases between. Per the germline V gene, CDR1 is LNHDA and CDR2 is SQIVND (reference sequence). This CDR3 has 13 residues. The CDR3 is CASSPRRTYGYTF. DNA of the CDR3: TGTGCCAGTAGCCCCCGTCGGACCTATGGCTACACCTTC.

The gene calls are TRBV30 and TRBJ2-4; 7 bases are shared with TRBD1. The CDR3 length is 17 residues. V was pared by 5 bases and J by 0 bases, with 13 bases of the junction left unmatched. CDR1 and CDR2 (germline): GTSNPN, SVGIG (reference sequence). Here the CDR3 reads CAWGRQGLGVAKNIQYF. CDR3 sequence (DNA): TGTGCCTGGGGGAGACAGGGTTTAGGGGTAGCCAAAAACATTCAGTACTTC.

The chain employs TRBV19 and TRBJ1-5; TRBD1 matches 8 bases. The CDR3 has 16 amino acids. In germline, CDR1 is LNHDA, CDR2 SQIVND (reference sequence). V was clipped by 0 bases and J by 3 bases; unmatched bases: 4. The CDR3 reads CASSIDTGGLNQPQHF. CDR3 in DNA: TGTGCCAGTAGTATAGATACAGGGGGTCTCAATCAGCCCCAGCATTTT.

V usage is TRBV10-3 and J usage is TRBJ1-6; 7 bases line up with TRBD1. The junction had 9 bases not matched to a gene; V was cut back by 6 bases and J by 7 bases. CDR3 length: 15 amino acids. CDR1 ENHRY and CDR2 SYGVKD come from the germline V gene. The CDR3 spells CAIRGTDNTNSPLHF. In DNA, the CDR3 is TGTGCCATCAGGGGGACAGATAATACAAATTCACCCCTCCACTTT.

This clone was observed a handful of times. The chain combines TRBV19 with TRBJ2-1; 9 bases match TRBD1. The CDR3 loop spans 14 amino acids. The V gene's germline CDR1 is LNHDA and CDR2 SQIVND (reference sequence). V was pared by 6 bases and J by 5 bases, with 5 bases of the junction left unmatched. The CDR3 DNA reads as TGTGCCAGTAGCCCCGGGACAGGGAACAATGAGCAGTTCTTC. Translation gives CASSPGTGNNEQFF.

The V and J genes are TRBV7-2 and TRBJ2-5; no firm D call. V was pared by 4 bases and J by 6 bases, with 6 bases between. Germline values: CDR1 SGHTA, CDR2 FQGNSA. CDR3 size: 11 residues. CDR3 nucleotides: TGTGCCAGCAGCTCCATACAGACCCAGTACTTC. As protein: CASSSIQTQYF.

This clone showed up just once. J is TRBJ1-2 and V is TRBV6-6; 8 bases are a match to TRBD1. Trimming at V came to 2 bases and at J to 7 bases, leaving 6 bases not matched to a gene. Germline V gives CDR1 MNHNY, CDR2 SVGAGI (reference sequence). The CDR3 length is 14 residues. In DNA form, the CDR3 reads TGTGCCAGCAGTTACCGACAGGGGCAGACTGGCTACACCTTC. This translates into CASSYRQGQTGYTF.

V is TRBV7-2 and J is TRBJ1-4; no clear D gene. The ends were cut back, 4 bases at V and 7 bases at J, with 10 bases in the middle. Germline CDR1 and CDR2: SGHTA and FQGNSA. The CDR3 extends over 13 amino acids. The CDR3 coding sequence is TGTGCCAGCAGCTCCCCGGGCGGTGAAAAACTGTTTTTT. This translates into CASSSPGGEKLFF.

CDR3 DNA: TGTGCCAGCAGCCAAGGATTACGCCGCTCTGGGGCCAACGTCCTGACTTTC. It is translated as CASSQGLRRSGANVLTF. This chain uses TRBV14 with TRBJ2-6; unclear D gene. Trimming shortened V by 1 base and J by 0 bases, and 10 bases separated the two germline ends. From germline, CDR1 is SGHDN and CDR2 FVKESK. The CDR3 extends over 17 amino acids.

This clone was detected only a few times. The rearrangement links TRBV18 to TRBJ2-7, with 8 bases fitting TRBD2. The CDR3 runs 16 residues. The trim removed 8 bases at V and 6 bases at J, leaving 18 bases unmatched. Germline CDR1 and CDR2: KGHSH and LQKENI. This CDR3 is CASRRERRGVPGEQYF. The CDR3 bases are TGTGCCAGCCGGCGGGAGCGGCGGGGGGTCCCCGGCGAGCAGTACTTC.

Note on this clone: At one boundary the junction diverges from the germline segment, which might be a read error. J is TRBJ2-5 and V is TRBV7-2, with D possibly being TRBD1 (6 bases). Germline loops: CDR1 SGHTA, CDR2 FQGNSA. This CDR3 comprises 14 residues. CDR3 nucleotides: TGTGCCAGCAGCGCCCCGGGACACCATGAGACCCAGTACTTC. It translates to CASSAPGHHETQYF. The full variable domain, with the rest looked up from reference TRBV7-2 and TRBJ2-5, is GAGVSQSPSNKVTEKGKDVELRCDPISGHTALYWYRQSLGQGLEFLIYFQGNSAPDKSGLPSDRFSAERTGGSVSTLTIQRTQQEDSAVYLCASSAPGHHETQYFGPGTRLLVL.

The chain joins TRBV7-9 to TRBJ2-5; 10 nucleotides agree with TRBD1. V gave up 6 bases and J gave up 5 bases; unmatched junction bases: 9. There are 15 residues in the CDR3. Germline-derived CDR1 and CDR2 are SEHNR and FQNEAQ (reference sequence). The CDR3 DNA is TGTGCCAGCAGTTCAGACAGGGGGCGGTTGGAGACCCAGTACTTC. Its protein is CASSSDRGRLETQYF.

This chain uses TRBV2 with TRBJ2-5; 9 bases are a match to TRBD1. V lost 6 bases to trimming and J lost 4 bases; unmatched junction nucleotides: 3. Germline loops: CDR1 SNHLY, CDR2 FYNNEI. The CDR3 loop spans 13 amino acids. CDR3 region: CASRGQGGETQYF. Here the CDR3 DNA reads TGTGCCAGCAGGGGACAGGGAGGAGAGACCCAGTACTTC.

The V and J genes are TRBV7-2 and TRBJ2-7; the D call may be TRBD1 or TRBD2 (7 bases each). V was trimmed by 4 bases and J by 3 bases, leaving 16 bases between them. CDR3 length equals 15 residues. Per germline, CDR1 SGHTA and CDR2 FQGNSA. CDR3: CASSSQGGAYYEQYF. The CDR3 DNA reads as TGTGCCAGCAGCTCCCAGGGGGGGGCCTACTACGAGCAGTACTTC.

This clone occurred a few times. This chain connects TRBV14 to TRBJ2-7, with D unclear. V was shortened by 1 base and J by 2 bases, with 12 bases between the two germline ends. The CDR3 is made up of 15 amino acids. Germline V CDR1 and CDR2: SGHDN, FVKESK. The CDR3 protein is CASSQGFGLTYEQYF. DNA for the CDR3: TGTGCCAGCAGCCAAGGGTTCGGGCTAACCTACGAGCAGTACTTC. Complete variable domain (other parts from reference TRBV14 and TRBJ2-7): EAGVTQFPSHSVIEKGQTVTLRCDPISGHDNLYWYRRVMGKEIKFLLHFVKESKQDESGMPNNRFLAERTGGTYSTLKVQPAELEDSGVYFCASSQGFGLTYEQYFGPGTRLTVT.

The CDR3: CAWSGLLGQAQAFF. The CDR3 nucleotides are TGTGCCTGGAGTGGACTACTTGGACAGGCCCAAGCTTTCTTT. The chain carries TRBV30 and TRBJ1-1, with 7 positions matching TRBD1. V trimming: 1 base; J trimming: 9 bases; junction bases outside the gene matches: 11. Per the germline V gene, CDR1 is GTSNPN and CDR2 is SVGIG (reference sequence). The CDR3 runs to 14 residues.

The rearrangement uses TRBV4-2 and TRBJ1-3; 11 nucleotides line up with TRBD1. This CDR3 region has 18 residues. CDR1 and CDR2 from the germline V gene are LGHNA and YNFKEQ. With 5 bases clipped from V and 0 bases from J, the junction kept 9 bases outside the gene matches. CDR3 in amino acids: CASSAHRDRGASGNTIYF. The DNA of the CDR3 is TGTGCCAGCAGCGCCCACCGGGACAGGGGGGCCTCTGGAAACACCATATATTTT.

This clone was observed once. This chain uses TRBV29-1 with TRBJ1-1; tentative D call: TRBD1 (5 bases). Germline V gives CDR1 SQVTM, CDR2 ANQGSEA. The V gene lost 5 bases and the J gene lost 7 bases, with 11 bases spanning the gap. CDR3 size: 11 residues. CDR3 sequence (DNA): TGCAGCGTTACTGGGACCGGTGAAGCTTTCTTT. Translating gives CSVTGTGEAFF.

This clone came up many times. This rearrangement joins TRBV9 to TRBJ1-6; D is unresolved. Trimming pared 3 bases from V and 8 bases from J, leaving 15 bases between. Germline lookup yields CDR1 SGDLS and CDR2 YYNGEE. CDR3 length equals 15 residues. The CDR3 DNA reads TGTGCCAGCAGCGAAGGGCCCGACGGGGATTCACCCCTCCACTTT. Its translation: CASSEGPDGDSPLHF.

This clone was counted ten times or more. The chain carries TRBV5-1 and TRBJ1-3; D gene unclear. This CDR3 spans 17 amino acids. Germline values: CDR1 SGHRS, CDR2 YFSETQ. V was cut by 1 base and J by 1 base, with 15 bases left in between. The CDR3 coding sequence is TGCGCCAGCAGCTTGAATCCGGGCGCGGGGTCTGGAAACACCATATATTTT. It codes for CASSLNPGAGSGNTIYF.

The V and J genes are TRBV2 and TRBJ2-7, with TRBD2 matching 10 bases. This CDR3 has 14 amino acids. Germline CDR1 SNHLY, CDR2 FYNNEI. V gave up 4 bases and J gave up 6 bases; unmatched junction bases: 6. Here the CDR3 reads CASSGSGGALEQYF. CDR3 nucleotide sequence: TGTGCCAGCAGTGGGAGCGGGGGGGCCCTCGAGCAGTACTTC.

This clone was seen only a few times. The chain joins TRBV4-1 to TRBJ2-6; no firm D call. From germline, CDR1 is MGHRA and CDR2 YSYEKL. The V and J ends lost 3 bases and 0 bases respectively, with 9 bases between them. The CDR3 is made up of 16 amino acids. CDR3 nucleotide sequence: TGCGCCAGCAGCCAGGACCTTAGCTCTGGGGCCAACGTCCTGACTTTC. It codes for CASSQDLSSGANVLTF.

The V call is TRBV10-3, the J call TRBJ1-6; D possibly corresponds to TRBD1 (6 bases). The germline V and J ends were trimmed by 0 bases and 10 bases, with 10 bases remaining between them. The CDR3 totals 14 residues. Germline values: CDR1 ENHRY, CDR2 SYGVKD. In DNA form, the CDR3 reads TGTGCCATCAGTGAGTCGGGGCAGGGGTCACCCCTCCACTTT. Its translation is CAISESGQGSPLHF.

This rearrangement joins TRBV7-9 to TRBJ2-1; the match to TRBD1 covers 9 bases. The V segment lost 7 bases and the J segment 7 bases; nucleotides outside the gene matches: 11. In germline, CDR1 is SEHNR, CDR2 FQNEAQ (reference sequence). The CDR3 sequence is 15 residues long. CDR3 bases: TGTGCCAGCAAGTACACAGGGGGCGCGAGGAATGAGCAGTTCTTC. Its protein product is CASKYTGGARNEQFF.

Many counts were recorded for this clone. The gene calls are TRBV29-1 and TRBJ1-1; D is unresolved. Trimming shortened V by 6 bases and J by 4 bases, and 18 bases separated the two germline ends. CDR3 length: 14 residues. The germline CDR1 and CDR2 sequences are SQVTM and ANQGSEA. CDR3 DNA sequence: TGCAGCGTCGAGGAGAAGATGCGGTCCACTGAAGCTTTCTTT. Residues: CSVEEKMRSTEAFF.